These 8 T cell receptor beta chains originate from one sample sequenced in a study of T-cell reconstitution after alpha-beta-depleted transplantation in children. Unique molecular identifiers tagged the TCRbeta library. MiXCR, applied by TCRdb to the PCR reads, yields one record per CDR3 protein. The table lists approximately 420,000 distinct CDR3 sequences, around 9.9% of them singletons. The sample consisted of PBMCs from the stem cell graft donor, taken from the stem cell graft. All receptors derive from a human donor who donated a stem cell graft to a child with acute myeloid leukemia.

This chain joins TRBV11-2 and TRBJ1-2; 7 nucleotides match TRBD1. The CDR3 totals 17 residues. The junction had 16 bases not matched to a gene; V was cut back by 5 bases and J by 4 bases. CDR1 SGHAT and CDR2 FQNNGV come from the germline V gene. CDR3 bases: TGTGCCAGCAGCCCAGGGGCGGGGGAAGGGGGCGGCTATGGCTACACCTTC. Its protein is CASSPGAGEGGGYGYTF.

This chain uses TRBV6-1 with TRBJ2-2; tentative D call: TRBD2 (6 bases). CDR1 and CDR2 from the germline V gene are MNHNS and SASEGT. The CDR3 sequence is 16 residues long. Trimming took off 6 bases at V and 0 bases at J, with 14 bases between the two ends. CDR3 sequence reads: CASSLELASNTGELFF. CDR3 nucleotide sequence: TGTGCCAGCAGCCTGGAACTAGCTTCGAACACCGGGGAGCTGTTTTTT.

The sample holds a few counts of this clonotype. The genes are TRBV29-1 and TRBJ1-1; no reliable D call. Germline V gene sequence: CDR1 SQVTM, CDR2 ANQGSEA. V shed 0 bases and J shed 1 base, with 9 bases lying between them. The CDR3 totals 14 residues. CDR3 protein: CSVEDLEGNTEAFF. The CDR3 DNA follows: TGCAGCGTTGAAGATCTGGAAGGGAACACTGAAGCTTTCTTT.

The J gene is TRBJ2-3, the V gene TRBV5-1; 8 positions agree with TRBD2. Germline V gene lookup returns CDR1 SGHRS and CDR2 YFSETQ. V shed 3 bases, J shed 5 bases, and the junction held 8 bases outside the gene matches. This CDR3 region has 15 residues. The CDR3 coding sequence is TGCGCCAGCAGCTCTTCAGCGGGAGCCTTAGATACGCAGTATTTT. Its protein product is CASSSSAGALDTQYF.

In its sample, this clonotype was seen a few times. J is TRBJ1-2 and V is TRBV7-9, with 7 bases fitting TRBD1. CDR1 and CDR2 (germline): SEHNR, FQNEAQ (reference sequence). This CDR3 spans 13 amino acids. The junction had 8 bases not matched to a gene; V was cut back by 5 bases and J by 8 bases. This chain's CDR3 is CASSPTGPGGYTF. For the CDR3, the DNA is TGTGCCAGCAGCCCGACAGGGCCGGGAGGCTACACCTTC.

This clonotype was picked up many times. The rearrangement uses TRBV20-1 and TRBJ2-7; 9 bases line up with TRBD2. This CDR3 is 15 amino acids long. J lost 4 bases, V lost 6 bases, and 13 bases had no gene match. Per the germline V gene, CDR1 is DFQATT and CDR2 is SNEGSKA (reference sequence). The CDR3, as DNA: TGCAGTGCCCGGGGGGCTAGCGGGGTTGGGTACGAGCAGTACTTC. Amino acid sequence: CSARGASGVGYEQYF.

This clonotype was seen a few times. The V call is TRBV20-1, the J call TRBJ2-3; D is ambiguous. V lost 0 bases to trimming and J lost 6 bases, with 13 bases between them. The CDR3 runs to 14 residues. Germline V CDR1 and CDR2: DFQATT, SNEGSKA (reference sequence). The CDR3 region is CSARDVAAYDTQYF. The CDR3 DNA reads TGCAGTGCTAGAGATGTGGCCGCTTACGATACGCAGTATTTT.

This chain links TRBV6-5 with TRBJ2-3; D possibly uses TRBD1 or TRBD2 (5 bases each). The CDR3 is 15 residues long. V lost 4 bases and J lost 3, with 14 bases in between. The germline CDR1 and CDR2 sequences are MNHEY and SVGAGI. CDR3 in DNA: TGTGCCAGCAGTTGGGGACCGTCAGCGACAGATACGCAGTATTTT. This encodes CASSWGPSATDTQYF.